Below are 20 T cell receptor beta chains sequenced from a single sample in a study of blood T cell repertoires in COVID-19. Sequencing was performed with immunoSEQ multiplex PCR; in TCRdb, only in-frame clones are kept and a portion is missing. This table holds some 67,000 clones, 87% found once. The sequenced material came from peripheral blood. Source of these receptors: an elderly woman with acute or convalescent COVID-19.

J is TRBJ2-7 and V is TRBV7-6; 8 nucleotides line up with TRBD2. V lost 4 bases and J lost 0; bases outside the gene matches: 8. This CDR3 contains 16 residues. Germline V gene lookup returns CDR1 SGHVS and CDR2 FNYEAQ. CDR3 sequence (DNA): TGTGCCAGCAGCTCGCGACTAAGCGGGAGCTCCTACGAGCAGTACTTC. Translated: CASSSRLSGSSYEQYF.

The chain employs TRBV7-2 and TRBJ2-7; D might be TRBD1 (5 bases). There are 15 residues in the CDR3. The germline V and J ends were trimmed by 5 bases and 6 bases, with 20 bases remaining between them. Germline V gene sequence: CDR1 SGHTA, CDR2 FQGNSA. The CDR3 loop is CASSATQGNGREQYF. The CDR3 DNA follows: TGTGCCAGCAGCGCAACGCAGGGAAACGGACGCGAGCAGTACTTC.

The J gene is TRBJ2-1, the V gene TRBV6-5, with TRBD2 identical over 11 bases. Per germline, CDR1 MNHEY and CDR2 SVGAGI. The V segment lost 4 bases and the J segment 9 bases; nucleotides outside the gene matches: 11. The CDR3 has 16 amino acids. This CDR3 is CASSSPGLAVLGEQFF. Written as DNA, the CDR3 is TGTGCCAGCAGTTCGCCGGGACTAGCGGTATTGGGTGAGCAGTTCTTC.

This chain links TRBV4-2 with TRBJ1-4; D gene ambiguous. V lost 0 bases, J lost 7 bases, and 12 bases lay in between. CDR1 LGHNA and CDR2 YNFKEQ come from the germline V gene. The CDR3 is 15 amino acids. The CDR3 is CASSQESGKGEKLFF. CDR3 in DNA: TGTGCCAGCAGCCAAGAATCCGGGAAAGGTGAAAAACTGTTTTTT.

This sequence joins TRBV19 and TRBJ1-4; D remains ambiguous. This CDR3 is 13 amino acids long. Germline CDR1 is LNHDA and CDR2 is SQIVND (reference sequence). Trimming cost V 8 bases and J 0 bases, with 7 bases left between them. CDR3: CASSVATNEKLFF. As DNA, the CDR3 is TGTGCCAGTTCAGTTGCAACTAATGAAAAACTGTTTTTT.

The genes are TRBV27 and TRBJ2-1; TRBD2 is a possible D gene (5 bases). Trimming took 6 bases from V and 9 from J, leaving 9 bases between them. The CDR3 consists of 11 residues. Looked up from germline, CDR1 is MNHEY and CDR2 is SMNVEV (reference sequence). In DNA form, the CDR3 reads TGTGCCAGCAGACTAGAGGCTGAGCAGTTCTTC. Its protein product is CASRLEAEQFF.

The rearrangement joins TRBV21-1 to TRBJ1-4; the table's TRBD1 call for D was not verified on the DNA. TRBV21-1 corresponds to a pseudogene. CDR3 length equals 15 residues. The CDR3 region has the DNA TGTGCCAGCAGCACCAGGACAGGAGGTAATGAAAAACTGTTTTTT. This translates into CASSTRTGGNEKLFF.

The V call is TRBV19, the J call TRBJ1-2, with D perhaps TRBD1 (5 bases). Trimming removed 3 bases at V and 2 bases at J, with 13 bases between. Per the germline V gene, CDR1 is LNHDA and CDR2 is SQIVND (reference sequence). This CDR3 has 15 amino acids. In DNA form, the CDR3 reads TGTGCCAGTAGTATCTACACGACAGTGAACTATGGCTACACCTTC. Translated, it gives CASSIYTTVNYGYTF.

V gene TRBV28 combines with J gene TRBJ2-2; possible D gene TRBD1, 5 bases. The CDR3 spans 16 residues. Per the germline V gene, CDR1 is MDHEN and CDR2 is SYDVKM. Deletions cut 5 bases from V and 5 bases from J, with 18 bases between. The CDR3 region is CASSPFLQVRTGELFF. CDR3 sequence (DNA): TGTGCCAGCAGTCCCTTCTTACAGGTGCGGACCGGGGAGCTGTTTTTT.

A word on this clone: This same CDR3 is encoded by further DNA sequences in the sample. The genes are TRBV5-1 and TRBJ1-3; 10 bases are a match to TRBD1. This CDR3 contains 18 residues. Germline trimming cut 3 bases from V and 0 bases from J; bases unmatched to any gene: 9. CDR1 and CDR2 (germline): SGHRS, YFSETQ. In DNA, the CDR3 is TGCGCCAGCAGCTCGACTCCGGGACAGGGGAGCTCTGGAAACACCATATATTTT. This encodes CASSSTPGQGSSGNTIYF.

This clone showed up just a few times. The CDR3 loop is CASSGGSGTGELFF. The CDR3 nucleotides read TGCGCCAGCAGCGGCGGGAGTGGAACCGGGGAGCTGTTTTTT. The chain is built from TRBV5-1 and TRBJ2-2, with TRBD2 identical over 7 bases. This CDR3 has 14 amino acids. V lost 4 bases and J lost 5; bases outside the gene matches: 5. CDR1 is SGHRS, CDR2 YFSETQ, per germline.

The chain recombines TRBV7-8 with TRBJ2-7; maybe TRBD1 (5 bases). From germline, CDR1 is SGHVS and CDR2 FQNEAQ. V was clipped by 1 base and J by 2 bases, with 12 bases between them. CDR3 length equals 15 residues. CDR3 bases: TGTGCCAGCAGCTTAGATCTGGGGCCAGCCTACGAGCAGTACTTC. Residues: CASSLDLGPAYEQYF.

The V gene is TRBV4-1, the J gene TRBJ1-1; D remains ambiguous. V was pared by 0 bases and J by 12 bases, with 14 bases between. The CDR3 is 13 residues long. Per germline, CDR1 MGHRA and CDR2 YSYEKL. For the CDR3, the DNA is TGCGCCAGCAGCCAAGATCCCTCGAAGCCTTCTTTCTTT. This encodes CASSQDPSKPSFF.

This rearrangement joins TRBV5-1 to TRBJ2-6; D gene ambiguous. The germline V gene encodes CDR1 SGHRS and CDR2 YFSETQ. V was pared by 4 bases and J by 0 bases, with 8 bases between. This CDR3 has 15 amino acids. CDR3 protein: CASSRLSSGANVLTF. CDR3 bases: TGCGCCAGCAGCAGACTCAGCTCTGGGGCCAACGTCCTGACTTTC.

The chain employs TRBV28 and TRBJ2-5, with a tentative D call TRBD1 (6 bases). V lost 5 bases and J lost 7, with 17 bases in between. Looked up from germline, CDR1 is MDHEN and CDR2 is SYDVKM. CDR3 length equals 14 residues. The CDR3 loop is CASSKGGARGTQYF. The CDR3 region has the DNA TGTGCCAGCAGTAAAGGGGGAGCCAGGGGGACCCAGTACTTC.

For the CDR3, the DNA is TGCAGCGGAGAGGGCTCGAACACTGAAGCTTTCTTT. Translation gives CSGEGSNTEAFF. The genes are TRBV29-1 and TRBJ1-1; D is ambiguous. CDR1 and CDR2 from the germline V gene are SQVTM and ANQGSEA. This CDR3 is built from 12 residues. Deletions cut 7 bases from V and 1 base from J, with 10 bases between.

The rearrangement joins TRBV20-1 to TRBJ1-3; TRBD1 matches at 9 bases. The CDR3 is made up of 17 amino acids. Germline V gene data show CDR1 as DFQATT and CDR2 as SNEGSKA (reference sequence). The trim removed 3 bases at V and 4 bases at J, leaving 13 bases unmatched. The CDR3, as DNA: TGCAGTGCTAGTGGGGGGGCGCGGACAGGGGTCGGAAACACCATATATTTT. Translation gives CSASGGARTGVGNTIYF.

The chain uses TRBV10-3 and TRBJ1-2; TRBD1 matches at 8 bases. Germline CDR1 ENHRY, CDR2 SYGVKD. V dropped 10 bases and J dropped 6; count of bases not matched to a gene: 10. This CDR3 contains 13 residues. CDR3 nucleotides: TGTGCCACGATGGACAGGGCCCCCGATGGCTACACCTTC. Translating it yields CATMDRAPDGYTF.

This chain joins TRBV5-5 and TRBJ1-1, with D perhaps TRBD1 (5 bases). The CDR3 has 11 residues. The V end was cut by 7 bases, the J end by 5 bases, with 9 bases between. Germline CDR1 reads SGHKS; CDR2 reads YYEKEE (reference sequence). The CDR3: CASQRGTEAFF. For the CDR3, the DNA is TGTGCCAGCCAACGGGGGACTGAAGCTTTCTTT.

V usage is TRBV5-4 and J usage is TRBJ1-2, with a possible D match to TRBD1 (6 bases). The V and J ends lost 0 bases and 2 bases respectively, with 8 bases between them. The CDR3 sequence is 14 residues long. Germline assignment: CDR1 SGHNT and CDR2 YYREEE (reference sequence). CDR3 in DNA: TGTGCCAGCAGCTTGGGACAGGTGAACTATGGCTACACCTTC. Translation gives CASSLGQVNYGYTF.